The rows below give T cell receptor beta chains drawn from one sample of a study of Ad26.COV2.S vaccination and SARS-CoV-2 variants. Method: immunoSEQ multiplex PCR; TCRdb's copy keeps in-frame clones and lacks some. Altogether some 300,000 clones are present, around 84% being singletons, with the ten largest covering more than 1.5%. This specimen consisted of peripheral blood, obtained in a trial of Ad26.COV2.S vaccine versus placebo. These TCRs come from a person between 18 and 65 years old who received the Ad26.COV2.S COVID-19 vaccine or a placebo. Both conserved end residues are part of each CDR3. D genes are given only for firm matches. Rows may omit the clone size; those that give it use once, few, many or a size class.

D gene	clone size	V gene	J gene	CDR3 DNA	CDR3 protein
-	once	TRBV4-1	TRBJ1-3	TGCGCCAGCAGCCATACAGGGTCGGCTGGAAACACCATATATTTT	CASSHTGSAGNTIYF
-	-	TRBV15	TRBJ1-3	TGTGCCACCAGCACCGGGACTCTGGGGGTTGCGACTCGCGGGGAGGGAAACACCATATATTTT	CATSTGTLGVATRGEGNTIYF
-	-	TRBV6-2/TRBV6-3	TRBJ2-1	TGTGCCAGCAGTTCCCGGGATCCACTAAGGAGGCATGAGCAGTTCTTC	CASSSRDPLRRHEQFF
-	-	TRBV11-1	TRBJ2-3	TGTGCCAGCAGCTTAGCCTTCATAGATACGCAGTATTTT	CASSLAFIDTQYF
TRBD2	-	TRBV10-1	TRBJ2-1	TGCGCCAGCAGTGCGGGAGGGAACAATGAGCAGTTCTTC	CASSAGGNNEQFF
TRBD1	few	TRBV6-5	TRBJ1-2	TGTGCCAGCAGTTTCGGACAGGGATGGGGTGGCTACACCTTC	CASSFGQGWGGYTF
TRBD2	-	TRBV7-9	TRBJ2-1	TGTGCCAGCAGCTTAAGGGGGACTAGCAACAATGAGCAGTTCTTC	CASSLRGTSNNEQFF
-	-	TRBV29-1	TRBJ2-3	TGCAGCTCCGACTCCGGGGGTCTGGGAGATACGCAGTATTTT	CSSDSGGLGDTQYF
TRBD1	-	TRBV7-9	TRBJ2-2	TGTGCCAGCAGCACGGGACAGGGACGCGCCGGGGAGCTGTTTTTT	CASSTGQGRAGELFF
-	-	TRBV3-1/TRBV3-2	TRBJ1-2	TGTGCCAGCAGCCTACAGGGTAGTACCGGTGGCTACACCTTC	CASSLQGSTGGYTF
-	-	TRBV18	TRBJ1-1	TGTGCCAGCTCACCACTTGGGGGGCGGGAAGGTGAAGCTTTCTTT	CASSPLGGREGEAFF
-	-	TRBV5-6	TRBJ1-2	TGTGCCAGCAGCCCAGACTCTAACTATGGCTACACCTTC	CASSPDSNYGYTF
-	-	TRBV7-3	TRBJ2-3	TGTGCCAGCAGCTTAGAGGGTCGATCAAGGGCTGGGGTAGATACGCAGTATTTT	CASSLEGRSRAGVDTQYF
TRBD1	-	TRBV6-5	TRBJ1-1	TGTGCCAGCAGCCAGGGACAGGCGAACACTGAAGCTTTCTTT	CASSQGQANTEAFF
-	-	TRBV11-3	TRBJ2-3	TGTGCCAGCAGCTTGAGGGCAGATACGCAGTATTTT	CASSLRADTQYF
-	few	TRBV6-5	TRBJ1-4	TGTGCCAGCAGTTACAGGCACCCCAGGGAGGAAAAACTGTTTTTT	CASSYRHPREEKLFF
-	-	TRBV6-5	TRBJ2-1	TGTGCCAGTTCTAGCGGGGGACAGGGATACAATGAGCAGTTCTTC	CASSSGGQGYNEQFF
-	-	TRBV5-1	TRBJ1-1	TGCGCCAGCAGCCGGACCGGAGAGAACACTGAAGCTTTCTTT	CASSRTGENTEAFF
-	-	TRBV5-1	TRBJ2-3	TGCGCCAGCAGCTCAATAGCCAGCACAGATACGCAGTATTTT	CASSSIASTDTQYF
-	once	TRBV2	TRBJ2-1	TGTGCCAGCAGGGGAGGACAGGCCAAGAGGGGGGTGAGGTCCTACAATGAGCAGTTCTTC	CASRGGQAKRGVRSYNEQFF
-	-	TRBV4-3	TRBJ1-4	TGCGCCAGCAGCCCCCGACTTCGAGGCACTAATGAAAAACTGTTTTTT	CASSPRLRGTNEKLFF
-	-	TRBV9	TRBJ1-1	TGTGCCAGCAGCCCACCACCGGTGAACACTGAAGCTTTCTTT	CASSPPPVNTEAFF
-	-	TRBV6-5	TRBJ1-2	TGTGCCAGCAGTCCTGACAGAGACTATGGCTACACCTTC	CASSPDRDYGYTF
-	-	TRBV5-1	TRBJ2-7	TGCGCCAGCAGCGTGGGAAGCTCCTACGAGCAGTACTTC	CASSVGSSYEQYF
-	-	TRBV6-6	TRBJ2-7	TGTGCCAGCAGTTTGACCAGAGTCTCCTACGAGCAGTACTTC	CASSLTRVSYEQYF
-	-	TRBV15	TRBJ2-7	TGTGCCACCAGCAGAGAGGGGGGCGGACAGGAGACCTACGAGCAGTACTTC	CATSREGGGQETYEQYF
-	-	TRBV3-1/TRBV3-2	TRBJ1-2	TGTGCCAGCAGCCAAGACTTGTTTAGGGGCTATGGCTACACCTTC	CASSQDLFRGYGYTF
TRBD1	-	TRBV6-5	TRBJ2-7	TGTGCCAGCAGATCCGGGACAGGGGTGTACGAGCAGTACTTC	CASRSGTGVYEQYF
-	-	TRBV5-4	TRBJ2-1	TGTGCCAGCAGCTTGGAGAATTTCCGGGGTAATGAGCAGTTCTTC	CASSLENFRGNEQFF
-	-	TRBV18	TRBJ1-6	TGTGCCAGCTCCCAGGACTCCTATAATTCACCCCTCCACTTT	CASSQDSYNSPLHF
TRBD2	-	TRBV7-6	TRBJ2-1	TGTGCCAGCAGCTTAGTTCCAGCGGGAGGAACCTACAATGAGCAGTTCTTC	CASSLVPAGGTYNEQFF
-	-	TRBV6-2/TRBV6-3	TRBJ1-2	TGTGCCAGCAGTAGGCAGGCAGGGTTCTATGGCTACACCTTC	CASSRQAGFYGYTF
TRBD1	-	TRBV6-2/TRBV6-3	TRBJ2-1	TGTGCCAGCAGTGCCAGAGACAGGGGCAATGAGCAGTTCTTC	CASSARDRGNEQFF
-	-	TRBV4-3	TRBJ1-2	TGCGCCAGCAGCCGTCAGAGGGAAGATAGCTATGGCTACACCTTC	CASSRQREDSYGYTF
-	-	TRBV19	TRBJ1-3	TGTGCCAGTAGTAAGTCGAGGAGTCCTTCTGGAAACACCATATATTTT	CASSKSRSPSGNTIYF
-	few	TRBV6-2/TRBV6-3	TRBJ2-7	TGTGCCAGCAGTCTCCACTACGAGCAGTACTTC	CASSLHYEQYF
-	-	TRBV19	TRBJ1-1	TGTGCCAGTAGTATAGTACAGGCGGGCACTGAAGCTTTCTTT	CASSIVQAGTEAFF
-	-	TRBV6-1	TRBJ1-5	TGTGCCAGCAGTGAAAAGTCGATCGTGGCTAGGGTGAGCAATCAGCCCCAGCATTTT	CASSEKSIVARVSNQPQHF
-	-	TRBV19	TRBJ2-3	TGTGCCAGTAGTATAGACACTAGCACAGATACGCAGTATTTT	CASSIDTSTDTQYF
-	-	TRBV5-1	TRBJ1-5	TGCGCCAGCAGCCCGGGGGTCGGGGTTAATCAGCCCCAGCATTTT	CASSPGVGVNQPQHF
-	once	TRBV6-6	TRBJ1-1	TGTGCCAGCAGTTACTCTTCGGGGGACACTGAAGCTTTCTTT	CASSYSSGDTEAFF
TRBD1	-	TRBV23-1	TRBJ1-4	TGCGCCAGCAGTCAATTCCGGGACAGGCAGCGGGAAAAACTGTTTTTT	CASSQFRDRQREKLFF
TRBD1	-	TRBV19	TRBJ2-7	TGTGCCAGTAGTATCGGGACAGGCAAGGGGGACGAGCAGTACTTC	CASSIGTGKGDEQYF
TRBD2	-	TRBV7-2	TRBJ2-1	TGTGCCAGCAGCCCTCTAGCGGGGGACAATGAGCAGTTCTTC	CASSPLAGDNEQFF
-	-	TRBV3-1/TRBV3-2	TRBJ2-1	TGTGCCAGCAGCCAAGAACCAAAGAGGGCTTACAATGAGCAGTTCTTC	CASSQEPKRAYNEQFF
-	-	TRBV19	TRBJ1-1	TGTGCCAGTCCCGGGCCGCACAGGGTGAACACTGAAGCTTTCTTT	CASPGPHRVNTEAFF
-	-	TRBV5-4	TRBJ2-1	TGTGCCAGCAGCACCGGGACGGAGAGCTCCTACAATGAGCAGTTCTTC	CASSTGTESSYNEQFF
TRBD1	once	TRBV19	TRBJ1-5	TGTGCCAGTACCACCCCGGGACAGGGGAATCAGCCCCAGCATTTT	CASTTPGQGNQPQHF
-	-	TRBV4-2	TRBJ2-7	TGTGCCAGCAGCCAAGGAATTACAGGGGAGGAATACGAGCAGTACTTC	CASSQGITGEEYEQYF
-	-	TRBV5-6	TRBJ2-7	TGTGCCAGCAGTCAGACCGGCGTGCTCAAGTACGAGCAGTACTTC	CASSQTGVLKYEQYF
-	-	TRBV6-6	TRBJ1-5	TGTGCCAGCAGTTACTCGGGGGATCGCTCGGCCCAGCATTTT	CASSYSGDRSAQHF
TRBD1	-	TRBV5-1	TRBJ1-2	TGCGCCAGCAGCGAACAAGACAGGGGGCTAGGTGGCTACACCTTC	CASSEQDRGLGGYTF
-	-	TRBV10-3	TRBJ1-1	TGTGCCATCAGTGTAGCGGGGACGGGGGAAACTGAAGCTTTCTTT	CAISVAGTGETEAFF
-	-	TRBV6-1	TRBJ1-6	TGTGCCAGCAGTGACAGTCGAGGGGCAGGGAATTCACCCCTCCACTTT	CASSDSRGAGNSPLHF
-	-	TRBV6-5	TRBJ1-3	TGTGCCAGCAGTTACGGGGGGCGGATAGGAGGAAACACCATATATTTT	CASSYGGRIGGNTIYF
-	many	TRBV15	TRBJ2-3	TGTGCCACCAGCAGAGGTGGTGCGGGGGCCTTCACAGATACGCAGTATTTT	CATSRGGAGAFTDTQYF
-	-	TRBV2	TRBJ2-1	TGTGCCAGCAGTGGGGTAGTCGGAGCAAATGAGCAGTTCTTC	CASSGVVGANEQFF
-	-	TRBV19	TRBJ1-5	TGTGCCAGTAAAGGAGGAGGCTTTTGGAATCAGCCCCAGCATTTT	CASKGGGFWNQPQHF
-	-	TRBV27	TRBJ2-6	TGTGCCAGCAGTCTAGGACAGAGAGGTGGCGTCCTGACTTTC	CASSLGQRGGVLTF
-	-	TRBV3-1/TRBV3-2	TRBJ1-4	TGTGCCAGCAGCCCTCCGGGTGTCAGGGGCGGGGAAAAACTGTTTTTT	CASSPPGVRGGEKLFF